What follows are 15 T cell receptor beta chains derived from one specimen sequenced in a study of T cell responses to AZD1222 COVID-19 vaccine. TCRdb's table, derived via immunoSEQ multiplex PCR, lists solely in-frame clones and lacks some. The sample carries about 89,000 clones, around 89% recorded once. This specimen consisted of peripheral blood, obtained 28 days after the second AZD1222 dose. These receptors all come from an adult who received the AZD1222 COVID-19 vaccine.

Turning to this clone: An end of the junction differs from the germline gene, which may be a read error. The V call is TRBV7-9, the J call TRBJ1-3; tentatively, D is TRBD1 (6 bases). The CDR3 spans 16 residues. Germline CDR1 reads SEHNR; CDR2 reads FQNEAQ (reference sequence). CDR3 amino acids: CASSRGGAGAGNIIYF. The CDR3 DNA is TGTGCCAGCAGTCGCGGAGGCGCAGGGGCTGGAAACATCATATATTTT.

J is TRBJ2-7 and V is TRBV1. TRBV1 is annotated as a pseudogene. This CDR3 has 12 residues. The CDR3 here is CTSSLETYEQYF. The CDR3 DNA follows: TGCACCAGCAGCCTAGAGACCTACGAGCAGTACTTC.

Written as DNA, the CDR3 is TGTGCCAGCAGCCGACACAGAACTAACACCGGGGAGCTGTTTTTT. Encoded protein: CASSRHRTNTGELFF. This chain uses TRBV6-2 or TRBV6-3 with TRBJ2-2; D uncertain. CDR3 length: 15 residues. Germline lookup yields CDR1 MNHEY and CDR2 SVGEGT. With 6 bases removed from V and 2 bases from J, the gap between germline ends came to 13 bases.

The V gene is TRBV3-1 (or the pseudogene TRBV3-2), the J gene TRBJ2-5, with TRBD2 as a possible D gene (6 bases). Looked up from germline, CDR1 is LGHDT and CDR2 is YNNKEL (reference sequence). The V gene lost 5 bases and the J gene lost 6 bases, with 16 bases spanning the gap. The CDR3 is 14 residues long. CDR3 DNA sequence: TGTGCCAGCAGCTTCACGAGGACTACGAAGACCCAGTACTTC. Its protein product is CASSFTRTTKTQYF.

The CDR3 reads CASSFRGGSNQPQHF. The CDR3 DNA follows: TGTGCCAGCAGCTTCAGGGGAGGTAGCAATCAGCCCCAGCATTTT. This chain joins TRBV7-8 and TRBJ1-5; maybe TRBD1 (6 bases). Trimming removed 3 bases at V and 0 bases at J, with 9 bases between. The CDR3 extends over 15 amino acids. The germline V gene encodes CDR1 SGHVS and CDR2 FQNEAQ.

The CDR3 region is CASSRTGYNQPQHF. The CDR3 DNA sequence: TGTGCCAGCAGCCGGACAGGGTACAATCAGCCCCAGCATTTT. The rearrangement uses TRBV7-2 and TRBJ1-5; 8 positions agree with TRBD1. CDR3 length equals 14 residues. The trim removed 5 bases at V and 3 bases at J, leaving 3 bases unmatched. Germline CDR1 SGHTA, CDR2 FQGNSA.

This rearrangement joins TRBV19 to TRBJ1-2; D gene unclear. This CDR3 comprises 11 residues. V shed 7 bases and J shed 7 bases, with 10 bases lying between them. Germline CDR1 reads LNHDA; CDR2 reads SQIVND (reference sequence). The CDR3 nucleotides read TGTGCCAGTACCTTAAATGGTGGCTACACCTTC. It is translated as CASTLNGGYTF.

The chain joins TRBV5-1 to TRBJ1-1, with TRBD1 matching 8 bases. The germline V gene encodes CDR1 SGHRS and CDR2 YFSETQ. V lost 1 base to trimming and J lost 4 bases; unmatched junction nucleotides: 3. The CDR3 spans 14 residues. The CDR3 DNA reads as TGCGCCAGCAGCTTGACAGGGGGGCTCACTGAAGCTTTCTTT. This gives the protein CASSLTGGLTEAFF.

The chain uses TRBV7-9 and TRBJ2-7; D assignment may be TRBD1 or TRBD2 (5 bases each). Germline CDR1 SEHNR, CDR2 FQNEAQ (reference sequence). V was pared by 0 bases and J by 0 bases, with 12 bases between. The CDR3 covers 16 residues. The CDR3 region is CASSLARGRSSYEQYF. CDR3 nucleotide sequence: TGTGCCAGCAGCTTAGCACGGGGCCGGAGCTCCTACGAGCAGTACTTC.

This chain connects TRBV6-4 to TRBJ1-1, with TRBD1 as a possible D gene (5 bases). The germline gives CDR1 MRHNA, CDR2 SNTAGT. The CDR3 sequence is 11 residues long. Deletions cut 8 bases from V and 8 bases from J, with 12 bases between. The CDR3 loop is CASHKGEEAFF. For the CDR3, the DNA is TGTGCCAGCCATAAAGGGGAAGAAGCTTTCTTT.

The V and J genes are TRBV4-1 and TRBJ2-1; D not resolved. V lost 0 bases, J lost 10 bases, and 19 bases lay in between. This CDR3 comprises 16 residues. Germline V gives CDR1 MGHRA, CDR2 YSYEKL. The CDR3 here is CASSQDVLVLVGEQFF. CDR3 coding DNA: TGCGCCAGCAGCCAAGATGTTCTCGTCTTAGTAGGGGAGCAGTTCTTC.

The chain joins TRBV30 to TRBJ1-3; D is unclear. V lost 4 bases and J lost 3, with 7 bases in between. The V gene's germline CDR1 is GTSNPN and CDR2 SVGIG (reference sequence). The CDR3 sequence is 12 residues long. CDR3: CAWKGIGNTIYF. The CDR3 DNA follows: TGTGCCTGGAAGGGAATTGGAAACACCATATATTTT.

This clone was counted only a few times. The rearrangement links TRBV5-1 to TRBJ2-1; unclear D gene. The germline V gene has CDR1 SGHRS and CDR2 YFSETQ. The V end was cut by 4 bases, the J end by 9 bases, with 14 bases between. This CDR3 comprises 13 residues. The CDR3 coding sequence is TGCGCCAGCAGCGTATCCCTTCCCGGTGAGCAGTTCTTC. It is translated as CASSVSLPGEQFF. Together with reference TRBV5-1 and TRBJ2-1, the CDR3 gives the full variable domain: KAGVTQTPRYLIKTRGQQVTLSCSPISGHRSVSWYQQTPGQGLQFLFEYFSETQRNKGNFPGRFSGRQFSNSRSEMNVSTLELGDSALYLCASSVSLPGEQFFGPGTRLTVL.

The V and J genes are TRBV28 and TRBJ1-2; D may be TRBD1 (5 bases). The length of the CDR3 is 14 residues. V dropped 3 bases and J dropped 5 bases, with 13 bases sitting between them. CDR1 is MDHEN and CDR2 is SYDVKM in the germline V gene. This CDR3 is CASSFGTTLYGYTF. The CDR3 nucleotides are TGTGCCAGCAGTTTCGGGACTACGCTTTATGGCTACACCTTC.

The CDR3 bases are TGCGCCAGCAGCACCTTAGGGCGGCAGGGACAAGAGACCCAGTACTTC. Protein sequence: CASSTLGRQGQETQYF. The chain couples TRBV5-1 to TRBJ2-5, with D possibly matching TRBD1 (5 bases). V was cut by 4 bases and J by 2 bases, with 18 bases left in between. The CDR3 runs to 16 residues. Looked up from germline, CDR1 is SGHRS and CDR2 is YFSETQ.